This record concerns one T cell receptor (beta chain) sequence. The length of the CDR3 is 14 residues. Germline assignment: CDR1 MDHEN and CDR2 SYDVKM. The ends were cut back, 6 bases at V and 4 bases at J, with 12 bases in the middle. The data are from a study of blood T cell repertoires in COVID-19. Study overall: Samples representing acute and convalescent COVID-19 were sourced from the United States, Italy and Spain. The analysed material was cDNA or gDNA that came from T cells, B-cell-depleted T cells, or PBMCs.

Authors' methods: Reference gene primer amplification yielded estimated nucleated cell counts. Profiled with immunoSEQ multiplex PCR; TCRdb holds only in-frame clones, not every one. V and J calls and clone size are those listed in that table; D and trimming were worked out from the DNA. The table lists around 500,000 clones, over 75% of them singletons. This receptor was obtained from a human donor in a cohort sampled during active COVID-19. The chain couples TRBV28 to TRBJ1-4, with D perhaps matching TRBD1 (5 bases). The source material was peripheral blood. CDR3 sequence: CASRLRQINEKLFF. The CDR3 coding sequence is TGTGCCAGCAGACTAAGACAGATTAATGAAAAACTGTTTTTT.